This T cell receptor beta chain was sequenced in a study of tumor and adjacent non-tumor tissue in lung cancer. Looking at the study overall: Samples averaged around 4 million productive TCRbeta reads each. Broader study findings: Tumor TCR diversity, when higher, was linked to shorter survival.

A modified ARM-PCR protocol with three rounds of nested PCR amplified TCRbeta. Via MiXCR, TCRdb re-called the multiplex PCR reads, giving one row per CDR3 protein. The sample records tens of thousands of distinct CDR3 sequences, 67% being singletons. RNA was extracted from bulk tissue without any cell sorting. Of note for this clonotype: Antigen unknown. At one of its ends the junction is not consistent with the germline gene, which may arise from a read error.

Germline CDR1 is MNHEY and CDR2 is SVGAGI. The CDR3 loop spans 16 amino acids. The receptor's source is a man in his 60s with non-small cell lung cancer. Specimen: lung tumor tissue. The chain joins TRBV6-5 to TRBJ2-1; 10 bases are shared with TRBD2. The CDR3 DNA reads as TGTGCCAGCAGTTACCTATTTGGACTAGCGGACGGAAAGAAATCCTTC. As protein: CASSYLFGLADGKKSF.